This T cell receptor beta chain came from a study of beta chain features in type 1 diabetes. At the level of the study: What patients shared with healthy donors was a similar profile of age, gender and cell yields.

Investigators reverse transcribed all isolated RNA, so they sequenced expressed TCRB transcripts. TCRdb's table, derived via immunoSEQ multiplex PCR, lists solely in-frame clones and lacks some. This sample has 200,000 to 250,000 clones, with about 26% found just once. In germline, CDR1 is PRHDT, CDR2 FYEKMQ (reference sequence). V dropped 0 bases and J dropped 2 bases, with 11 bases sitting between them. This CDR3 region has 15 residues. The chain carries TRBV13 and TRBJ2-7; D is perhaps TRBD2 (5 bases). This sequence was found in a young man in good health. What was sequenced was central memory CD4+ T cells from blood. CDR3 sequence: CASSLGRGRTYEQYF. The DNA of the CDR3 is TGTGCCAGCAGCTTAGGCCGGGGTCGGACCTACGAGCAGTACTTC. Variable domain in full (rest from reference TRBV13 and TRBJ2-7): AAGVIQSPRHLIKEKRETATLKCYPIPRHDTVYWYQQGPGQDPQFLISFYEKMQSDKGSIPDRFSAQQFSDYHSELNMSSLELGDSALYFCASSLGRGRTYEQYFGPGTRLTVT.